This passage covers 26 T cell receptor beta chains from one sample sequenced in a study of blood T cell repertoires in COVID-19. Method: immunoSEQ multiplex PCR; TCRdb's copy keeps in-frame clones and lacks some. Altogether tens of thousands of clones are present, around nine tenths being singletons, with the ten largest covering more than 4%. The sample taken for sequencing was peripheral blood. The origin of the receptors is a man in his forties with acute or convalescent COVID-19.

The chain employs TRBV5-4 and TRBJ2-3, with 8 bases matching TRBD2. Germline-derived CDR1 and CDR2 are SGHNT and YYREEE (reference sequence). The CDR3 is 14 amino acids. Germline trimming cut 1 base from V and 6 bases from J; bases unmatched to any gene: 4. In nucleotides, the CDR3 is TGTGCCAGCAGCTTGCGGGGGGGCCGTGATACGCAGTATTTT. This encodes CASSLRGGRDTQYF. The variable domain in full, with the rest retrieved from reference TRBV5-4 and TRBJ2-3, is ETGVTQSPTHLIKTRGQQVTLRCSSQSGHNTVSWYQQALGQGPQFIFQYYREEENGRGNFPPRFSGLQFPNYSSELNVNALELDDSALYLCASSLRGGRDTQYFGPGTRLTVL.

V usage is TRBV29-1 and J usage is TRBJ1-1; D remains unclear. Germline-derived CDR1 and CDR2 are SQVTM and ANQGSEA. Trimming removed 2 bases from V and 1 base from J, with 8 bases in between. The length of the CDR3 is 13 residues. The CDR3 protein is CSVEPPGNTEAFF. CDR3 DNA: TGCAGCGTTGAACCCCCAGGGAACACTGAAGCTTTCTTT.

The chain is built from TRBV5-5 and TRBJ2-7, with D unclear. Looked up from germline, CDR1 is SGHKS and CDR2 is YYEKEE (reference sequence). The CDR3 length is 12 residues. Trimming cost V 0 bases and J 2 bases, with 3 bases left between them. The CDR3 sequence: CASSLVTYEQYF. The CDR3 nucleotides are TGTGCCAGCAGCTTGGTCACCTACGAGCAGTACTTC. Variable domain in full (rest from reference TRBV5-5 and TRBJ2-7): DAGVTQSPTHLIKTRGQQVTLRCSPISGHKSVSWYQQVLGQGPQFIFQYYEKEERGRGNFPDRFSARQFPNYSSELNVNALLLGDSALYLCASSLVTYEQYFGPGTRLTVT.

The chain recombines TRBV5-1 with TRBJ2-1; D uncertain. This CDR3 has 14 amino acids. V lost 6 bases and J 7 bases, leaving 17 bases between the germline ends. Per germline, CDR1 SGHRS and CDR2 YFSETQ. The CDR3 DNA reads as TGCGCCAGCAATCTAGGAACCGCCCCTAATGAGCAGTTCTTC. Its protein is CASNLGTAPNEQFF.

The chain is built from TRBV30 and TRBJ1-1; weak D call: TRBD1 (5 bases). The germline V and J ends were trimmed by 7 bases and 4 bases, with 19 bases remaining between them. Per the germline V gene, CDR1 is GTSNPN and CDR2 is SVGIG (reference sequence). The CDR3 covers 14 residues. The chain's CDR3 is CASPGAHGGTEAFF. In DNA, the CDR3 is TGTGCCTCCCCCGGGGCCCACGGGGGCACTGAAGCTTTCTTT.

This rearrangement joins TRBV11-2 to TRBJ2-5; unclear D gene. This CDR3 is built from 13 residues. V shed 0 bases and J shed 5 bases, with 7 bases lying between them. Germline assignment: CDR1 SGHAT and CDR2 FQNNGV. The DNA for the CDR3 is TGTGCCAGCAGCTTAGATCGGTGGGAGACCCAGTACTTC. Its translation: CASSLDRWETQYF.

The DNA of the CDR3 is TGTGCCAGCAGCTTACCAGGGGAAGCAGATACGCAGTATTTT. This encodes CASSLPGEADTQYF. The V gene is TRBV7-2, the J gene TRBJ2-3, with D tentatively TRBD1 (6 bases). The CDR3 has 14 amino acids. Per germline, CDR1 SGHTA and CDR2 FQGNSA. The V and J ends lost 2 bases and 4 bases respectively, with 10 bases between them.

CDR3 nucleotides: TGTGCCTGGACTGTTGACAGGAACTCCTACGAGCAGTACTTC. Translation gives CAWTVDRNSYEQYF. The J gene is TRBJ2-7, the V gene TRBV30; weak D call: TRBD1 (6 bases). Germline CDR1 GTSNPN, CDR2 SVGIG (reference sequence). The CDR3 length is 14 residues. Between the trimmed V and J ends, which lost 4 bases and 0 bases, there was a span of 13 bases.

J is TRBJ2-6 and V is TRBV7-9; D is possibly TRBD2 (6 bases). The germline CDR1 and CDR2 sequences are SEHNR and FQNEAQ (reference sequence). The V gene lost 5 bases and the J gene lost 0 bases, with 14 bases spanning the gap. The length of the CDR3 is 17 residues. CDR3 nucleotides: TGTGCCAGCAGCCAAGCGGGTTTTTTCTCTGGGGCCAACGTCCTGACTTTC. The encoded protein is CASSQAGFFSGANVLTF.

The chain recombines TRBV4-2 with TRBJ2-3, with 13 bases fitting TRBD2. CDR3 length: 17 amino acids. J lost 1 base, V lost 4 bases, and 5 bases had no gene match. The germline V gene encodes CDR1 LGHNA and CDR2 YNFKEQ. The chain's CDR3 is CASSRQGTSGGTDTQYF. DNA of the CDR3: TGTGCCAGCAGCCGACAAGGGACTAGCGGGGGCACAGATACGCAGTATTTT.

The chain combines TRBV19 with TRBJ2-1; 9 positions match TRBD2. Looked up from germline, CDR1 is LNHDA and CDR2 is SQIVND (reference sequence). CDR3 length equals 15 residues. The V gene end was trimmed by 6 bases and the J gene end by 4 bases; junction bases not matched to a gene: 7. This CDR3 is CASRVAGAGYNEQFF. The CDR3 DNA reads TGTGCCAGTAGGGTAGCGGGAGCGGGGTACAATGAGCAGTTCTTC. The full variable domain, completed using reference TRBV19 and TRBJ2-1, is DGGITQSPKYLFRKEGQNVTLSCEQNLNHDAMYWYRQDPGQGLRLIYYSQIVNDFQKGDIAEGYSVSREKKESFPLTVTSAQKNPTAFYLCASRVAGAGYNEQFFGPGTRLTVL.

The rearrangement links TRBV7-3 to TRBJ2-1; D possibly corresponds to TRBD2 (5 bases). Between the trimmed V and J ends, which lost 1 base and 2 bases, there was a span of 9 bases. The CDR3 has 15 residues. Per the germline V gene, CDR1 is SGHTA and CDR2 is FQGTGA. The DNA of the CDR3 is TGTGCCAGCAGCTTAAACAGAGCGGCCTACAATGAGCAGTTCTTC. This sequence encodes CASSLNRAAYNEQFF.

The J gene is TRBJ2-3, the V gene TRBV30, with 10 bases matching TRBD2. In germline, CDR1 is GTSNPN, CDR2 SVGIG (reference sequence). V dropped 2 bases and J dropped 8; count of bases not matched to a gene: 7. The CDR3 runs to 14 residues. The CDR3 protein is CAWSRGLASRTQYF. The CDR3 DNA reads as TGTGCCTGGAGTCGGGGACTAGCGAGTCGTACGCAGTATTTT.

The rearrangement links TRBV30 to TRBJ2-5, with 10 bases identical to TRBD1. The CDR3 is 13 residues long. J was trimmed by 5 bases and V by 5 bases; bases with no gene match: 5. Germline values: CDR1 GTSNPN, CDR2 SVGIG (reference sequence). The DNA for the CDR3 is TGTGCCTGGGACAGGGGGCGCAGGGAGACCCAGTACTTC. Encoded protein: CAWDRGRRETQYF.

The chain recombines TRBV3-1 (or the pseudogene TRBV3-2) with TRBJ1-6, with 11 bases that match TRBD1. The V segment lost 0 bases and the J segment 10 bases; nucleotides outside the gene matches: 5. Germline values: CDR1 LGHDT, CDR2 YNNKEL (reference sequence). This CDR3 has 16 amino acids. The CDR3 spells CASSQEWTGGDSPLHF. Written as DNA, the CDR3 is TGTGCCAGCAGCCAAGAATGGACAGGGGGCGACTCACCCCTCCACTTT.

The genes are TRBV12-5 and TRBJ2-1; 8 nucleotides align to TRBD2. Germline V CDR1 and CDR2: LGHNT, FRNRAP. Trimming at V came to 5 bases and at J to 8 bases, leaving 11 bases not matched to a gene. The length of the CDR3 is 15 residues. The DNA of the CDR3 is TGTGCTAGTGGTAAACCCAGCGGGAGTCCTGATGAGCAGTTCTTC. Translation: CASGKPSGSPDEQFF.

This chain uses TRBV4-1 with TRBJ2-7, with D maybe TRBD2 (6 bases). The CDR3 extends over 13 amino acids. Per the germline V gene, CDR1 is MGHRA and CDR2 is YSYEKL. V was cut by 0 bases and J by 7 bases, with 10 bases left in between. CDR3 loop: CASSQDPGGEQYF. The DNA of the CDR3 is TGCGCCAGCAGCCAAGATCCCGGGGGTGAGCAGTACTTC.

CDR3 DNA: TGTGCCAGCAGCTACCCTAGCGGGAGGGAATACGAGCAGTACTTC. Amino acids: CASSYPSGREYEQYF. The chain links TRBV11-2 to TRBJ2-7; TRBD2 matches at 12 bases. The germline V gene encodes CDR1 SGHAT and CDR2 FQNNGV. The CDR3 has 15 amino acids. Losses at the gene ends were 4 bases for V and 4 bases for J; bases not matched to a gene: 5.

The V and J genes are TRBV30 and TRBJ2-6, with 7 nucleotides matching TRBD2. Per germline, CDR1 GTSNPN and CDR2 SVGIG (reference sequence). Trimming removed 0 bases from V and 2 bases from J; junction bases left unmatched: 7. This CDR3 has 17 residues. As DNA, the CDR3 is TGTGCCTGGAGTGTACAGGCGGGGGACCCTGGGGCCAACGTCCTGACTTTC. As protein: CAWSVQAGDPGANVLTF.

The chain couples TRBV11-3 to TRBJ2-1; TRBD2 might be the D (6 bases). This CDR3 spans 13 amino acids. Germline V gene data show CDR1 as SGHNT and CDR2 as YENEEA. Trimming pared 5 bases from V and 8 bases from J, leaving 13 bases between. The CDR3 DNA reads TGTGCCAGCAGCCCGCCCGGGGAGGATGAGCAGTTCTTC. Encoded protein: CASSPPGEDEQFF.

The chain uses TRBV30 and TRBJ2-7; TRBD2 might be the D (5 bases). Trimming removed 1 base at V and 7 bases at J, with 11 bases between. Germline CDR1 reads GTSNPN; CDR2 reads SVGIG (reference sequence). The CDR3 has 12 amino acids. CDR3 amino acids: CAWSASPGEQYF. As DNA, the CDR3 is TGTGCCTGGAGTGCTAGCCCGGGTGAGCAGTACTTC.

The rearrangement joins TRBV5-5 to TRBJ2-1; 7 nucleotides align to TRBD1. With V trimmed by 2 bases and J by 5 bases, 10 bases remained unmatched. The CDR3 runs to 16 residues. Looked up from germline, CDR1 is SGHKS and CDR2 is YYEKEE (reference sequence). This CDR3 reads CASSFIRDSRHNEQFF. CDR3 DNA sequence: TGTGCCAGCAGCTTTATCCGGGACAGCAGGCACAATGAGCAGTTCTTC. The full variable domain, with the rest looked up from reference TRBV5-5 and TRBJ2-1, is DAGVTQSPTHLIKTRGQQVTLRCSPISGHKSVSWYQQVLGQGPQFIFQYYEKEERGRGNFPDRFSARQFPNYSSELNVNALLLGDSALYLCASSFIRDSRHNEQFFGPGTRLTVL.

J is TRBJ2-1 and V is TRBV27, with TRBD1 matching 9 bases. This CDR3 is built from 14 residues. Germline CDR1 reads MNHEY; CDR2 reads SMNVEV (reference sequence). Trimming removed 2 bases from V and 7 bases from J; junction bases left unmatched: 3. CDR3 sequence: CASSLTGGWNEQFF. CDR3 DNA sequence: TGTGCCAGCAGTTTAACAGGGGGCTGGAATGAGCAGTTCTTC.

This chain joins TRBV2 and TRBJ2-2, with 10 bases that match TRBD2. CDR3 length: 17 residues. Germline CDR1 is SNHLY and CDR2 is FYNNEI. V gave up 8 bases and J gave up 5 bases; unmatched junction bases: 14. The CDR3 reads CASDGRAGGKRTGELFF. The CDR3, as DNA: TGTGCCAGCGATGGCCGAGCGGGAGGGAAGCGGACCGGGGAGCTGTTTTTT.

This clone has a single count. V and J are TRBV6-5 and TRBJ1-3; a possible D gene is TRBD1 (5 bases). The CDR3 consists of 13 residues. Germline V gene lookup returns CDR1 MNHEY and CDR2 SVGAGI. This CDR3 is CVTWEGYGNTIYF. DNA of the CDR3: TGTGTCACCTGGGAGGGGTATGGAAACACCATATATTTT.

This clone was counted between two and nine times. The CDR3 DNA follows: TGTGCCAGCAGTAGGGGAACATATCTTAGGACTGAAGCTTTCTTT. It encodes CASSRGTYLRTEAFF. The chain joins TRBV6-5 to TRBJ1-1, with TRBD1 as a possible D gene (5 bases). The V gene lost 5 bases and the J gene lost 5 bases, with 18 bases spanning the gap. This CDR3 spans 15 amino acids. Germline V gene sequence: CDR1 MNHEY, CDR2 SVGAGI.